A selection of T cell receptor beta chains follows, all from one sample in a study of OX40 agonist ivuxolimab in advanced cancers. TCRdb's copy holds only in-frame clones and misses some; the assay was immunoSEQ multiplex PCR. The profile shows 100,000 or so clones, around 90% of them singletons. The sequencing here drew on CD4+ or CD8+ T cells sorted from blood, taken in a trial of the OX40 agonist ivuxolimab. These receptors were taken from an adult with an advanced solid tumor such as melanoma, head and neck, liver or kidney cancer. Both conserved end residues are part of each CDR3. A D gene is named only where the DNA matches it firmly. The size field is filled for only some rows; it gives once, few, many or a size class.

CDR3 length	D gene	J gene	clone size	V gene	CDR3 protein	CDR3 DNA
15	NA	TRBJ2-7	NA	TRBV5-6	CASSSPGKTAYEQYF	TGTGCCAGCAGCTCCCCCGGGAAGACAGCCTACGAGCAGTACTTC
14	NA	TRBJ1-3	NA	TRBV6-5	CASRQENSGNTIYF	TGTGCCAGCAGACAGGAAAACTCTGGAAACACCATATATTTT
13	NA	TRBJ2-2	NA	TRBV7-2	CASSSYLAGELFF	TGTGCCAGCAGCTCTTACCTCGCCGGGGAGCTGTTTTTT
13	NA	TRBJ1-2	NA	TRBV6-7	CASSYGVAYGYTF	TGTGCCAGCAGTTACGGGGTGGCCTATGGCTACACCTTC
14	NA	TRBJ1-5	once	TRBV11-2	CASSPAGGNQPQHF	TGTGCCAGCAGTCCCGCGGGGGGCAATCAGCCCCAGCATTTT
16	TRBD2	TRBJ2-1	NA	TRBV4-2	CASSQGSWLAGNEQFF	TGTGCCAGCAGCCAAGGCAGTTGGCTAGCGGGGAATGAGCAGTTCTTC
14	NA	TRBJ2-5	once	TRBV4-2	CASSQDSFGETQYF	TGTGCCAGCAGCCAAGATTCATTTGGTGAGACCCAGTACTTC
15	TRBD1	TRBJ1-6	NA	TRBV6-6	CASRTGTGRNSPLHF	TGTGCCAGCCGTACCGGGACAGGGAGGAATTCACCCCTCCACTTT
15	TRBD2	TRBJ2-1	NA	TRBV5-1	CASSPGLAGTNEQFF	TGCGCCAGCAGCCCGGGACTAGCGGGTACCAATGAGCAGTTCTTC
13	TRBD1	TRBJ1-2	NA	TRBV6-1	CASRDGQVGGYTF	TGTGCCAGCAGGGACGGACAGGTCGGTGGCTACACCTTC
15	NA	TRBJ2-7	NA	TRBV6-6	CASSYSNRGPYEQYF	TGTGCCAGCAGTTACTCGAACCGCGGCCCCTACGAGCAGTACTTC
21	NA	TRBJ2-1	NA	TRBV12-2	CASRLLTLKVRAGDSYNEQFF	TGTGCAAGTCGCTTACTCACCTTAAAGGTCAGGGCAGGGGACTCCTACAATGAGCAGTTCTTC
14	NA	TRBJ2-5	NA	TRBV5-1	CASSQDRNQETQYF	TGCGCCAGCAGCCAAGACCGTAACCAAGAGACCCAGTACTTC
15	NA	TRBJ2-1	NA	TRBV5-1	CASSLGGSRMNEQFF	TGCGCCAGCAGCTTAGGAGGCTCCCGGATGAATGAGCAGTTCTTC
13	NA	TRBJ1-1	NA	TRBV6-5	CASRDLVREEAFF	TGTGCCAGCAGGGACCTAGTAAGGGAAGAAGCTTTCTTT
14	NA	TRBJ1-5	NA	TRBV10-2	CASSESSISQPQHF	TGCGCCAGCAGTGAGTCTTCGATCTCTCAGCCCCAGCATTTT
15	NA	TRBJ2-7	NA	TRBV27	CASSLSMQGNGEQYF	TGTGCCAGCAGTTTATCGATGCAGGGTAATGGCGAGCAGTACTTC
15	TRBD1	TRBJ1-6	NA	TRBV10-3	CAISEAPGQGSPLHF	TGTGCCATCAGTGAGGCCCCGGGACAGGGTTCACCCCTCCACTTT
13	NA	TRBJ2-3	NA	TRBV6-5	CASSSHRTDTQYF	TGTGCCAGCAGTTCCCATAGAACAGATACGCAGTATTTT
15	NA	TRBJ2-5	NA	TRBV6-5	CASRAQGLYSETQYF	TGTGCCAGCAGGGCACAGGGATTGTACTCAGAGACCCAGTACTTC
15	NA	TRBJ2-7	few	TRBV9	CASSVDAQGDYEQYF	TGTGCCAGCAGCGTAGACGCGCAGGGTGACTACGAGCAGTACTTC
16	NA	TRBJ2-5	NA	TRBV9	CASSGPHPGVEETQYF	TGTGCCAGCAGCGGGCCCCATCCAGGGGTTGAAGAGACCCAGTACTTC
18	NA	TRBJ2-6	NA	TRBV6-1	CASSEASAGTAGANVLTF	TGTGCCAGCAGTGAAGCTTCGGCAGGGACTGCTGGGGCCAACGTCCTGACTTTC
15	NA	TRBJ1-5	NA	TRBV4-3	CASSQDVTSNQPQHF	TGCGCCAGCAGCCAAGATGTGACGAGCAATCAGCCCCAGCATTTT
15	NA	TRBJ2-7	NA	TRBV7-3	CASSLTGQGFAEQYF	TGTGCCAGCAGCTTAACCGGGCAGGGGTTCGCCGAGCAGTACTTC
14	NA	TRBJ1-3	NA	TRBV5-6	CASSYRGGADTIYF	TGTGCCAGCAGCTACCGAGGGGGAGCGGACACCATATATTTT
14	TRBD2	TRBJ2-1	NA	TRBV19	CATLAGRTYNEQFF	TGTGCCACTCTAGCGGGCCGAACCTATAATGAGCAGTTCTTC
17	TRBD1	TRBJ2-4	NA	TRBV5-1	CASSHNRGRGSKNIQYF	TGCGCCAGCAGCCACAACAGGGGGAGAGGTTCCAAAAACATTCAGTACTTC
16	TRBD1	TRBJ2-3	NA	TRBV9	CASSVAGTGGGDTQYF	TGTGCCAGCAGCGTAGCGGGGACAGGGGGTGGAGATACGCAGTATTTT
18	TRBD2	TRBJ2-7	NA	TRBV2	CASSEVPGLAGGTYEQYF	TGTGCCAGCAGTGAAGTCCCGGGACTAGCGGGGGGCACCTACGAGCAGTACTTC
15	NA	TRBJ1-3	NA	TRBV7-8	CASSLQAGSGNTIYF	TGTGCCAGCAGCTTACAGGCAGGATCTGGAAACACCATATATTTT
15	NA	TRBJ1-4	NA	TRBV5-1	CASSRAGPANEKLFF	TGCGCCAGCAGCAGGGCAGGGCCAGCTAATGAAAAACTGTTTTTT
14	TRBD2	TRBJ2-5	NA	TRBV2	CASLKAGGRETQYF	TGTGCCAGCCTTAAAGCGGGGGGGAGGGAGACCCAGTACTTC
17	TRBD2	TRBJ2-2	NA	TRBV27	CASSLLFLGLDTGELFF	TGTGCCAGCAGTTTATTATTTCTGGGACTAGACACCGGGGAGCTGTTTTTT
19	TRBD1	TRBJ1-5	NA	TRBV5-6	CASSLGVRQGIYSNQPQHF	TGTGCCAGCAGCTTGGGGGTCCGACAGGGCATCTATAGCAATCAGCCCCAGCATTTT
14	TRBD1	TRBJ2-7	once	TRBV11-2	CASSPRQGSGEQYF	TGTGCCAGCAGCCCAAGACAGGGGTCAGGCGAGCAGTACTTC
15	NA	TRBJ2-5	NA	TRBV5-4	CASSSKTGNQETQYF	TGTGCCAGCAGCTCAAAGACAGGCAACCAAGAGACCCAGTACTTC
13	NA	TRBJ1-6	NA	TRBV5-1	CASSLAEERPLHF	TGCGCCAGCAGCTTGGCGGAGGAACGGCCCCTCCACTTT
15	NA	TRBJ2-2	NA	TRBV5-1	CASSFARANTGELFF	TGCGCCAGCAGCTTTGCCAGGGCGAACACCGGGGAGCTGTTTTTT
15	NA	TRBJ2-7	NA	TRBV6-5	CASCTGDRAAYEQYF	TGTGCCAGCTGTACCGGGGACCGGGCAGCCTACGAGCAGTACTTC
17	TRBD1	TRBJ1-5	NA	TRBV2	CASTGGWDRGSNQPQHF	TGTGCCAGCACTGGGGGCTGGGACAGGGGAAGCAATCAGCCCCAGCATTTT
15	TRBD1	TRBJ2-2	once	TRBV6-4	CASSSQGSNTGELFF	TGTGCCAGCAGTTCACAGGGGTCAAACACCGGGGAGCTGTTTTTT
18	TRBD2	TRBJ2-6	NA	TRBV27	CASSFLAGVTSGANVLTF	TGTGCCAGCAGTTTTCTAGCGGGGGTTACCTCTGGGGCCAACGTCCTGACTTTC
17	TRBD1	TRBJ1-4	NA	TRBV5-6	CASSLGVGGQGNEKLFF	TGTGCCAGCAGCTTGGGTGTCGGGGGACAGGGTAATGAAAAACTGTTTTTT
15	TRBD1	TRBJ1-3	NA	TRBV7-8	CASSQTGNSGNTIYF	TGTGCCAGCAGCCAGACAGGGAACTCTGGAAACACCATATATTTT
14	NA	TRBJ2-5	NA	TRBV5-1	CASSSTGNQETQYF	TGCGCCAGCAGCTCCACCGGAAACCAAGAGACCCAGTACTTC
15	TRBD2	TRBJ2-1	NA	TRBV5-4	CASSQETSRSNEQFF	TGTGCCAGCAGCCAGGAGACTAGCAGGAGCAATGAGCAGTTCTTC
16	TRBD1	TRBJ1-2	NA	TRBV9	CASSVGWGQGLYGYTF	TGTGCCAGCAGCGTAGGCTGGGGACAGGGACTATATGGCTACACCTTC
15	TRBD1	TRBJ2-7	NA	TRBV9	CASSLRQGANDEQYF	TGTGCCAGCAGCCTCCGGCAGGGGGCAAACGACGAGCAGTACTTC
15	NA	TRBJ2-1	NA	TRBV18	CASSPLGRDYNEQFF	TGTGCCAGCTCCCCGCTGGGCCGAGATTACAATGAGCAGTTCTTC
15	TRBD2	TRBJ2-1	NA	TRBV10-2	CASSESGGGANEQFF	TGCGCCAGCAGTGAGTCGGGCGGGGGGGCTAATGAGCAGTTCTTC
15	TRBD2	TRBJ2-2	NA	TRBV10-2	CASSEAGTSAGELFF	TGCGCCAGCAGTGAGGCCGGGACTAGCGCCGGGGAGCTGTTTTTT
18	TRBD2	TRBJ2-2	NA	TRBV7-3	CASSLNPSGGANTGELFF	TGTGCCAGCAGCTTAAATCCTAGCGGGGGCGCGAACACCGGGGAGCTGTTTTTT
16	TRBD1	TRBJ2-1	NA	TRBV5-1	CASSYDPQGAGDEQFF	TGCGCCAGCAGTTACGACCCCCAGGGGGCAGGGGATGAGCAGTTCTTC
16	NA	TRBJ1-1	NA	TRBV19	CASSGRTVRMNTEAFF	TGTGCCAGTAGCGGAAGGACAGTCCGGATGAACACTGAAGCTTTCTTT